Shown below are 10 T cell receptor beta chains from a single sample sequenced in a study of T-cell reconstitution after alpha-beta-depleted transplantation in children. Library preparation (for TCRbeta) was performed with unique molecular identifiers. TCRdb passed the PCR reads through MiXCR, listing each CDR3 protein once. The sample shows about 980,000 distinct CDR3 sequences, roughly 29% of them seen only once. Sample: PBMCs, mostly from graft donor cells, taken 360 days after TCRalphabeta/CD19-depleted stem cell transplant. These receptors all come from a boy younger than two who had a stem cell transplant for SCID, so the T cells may come from the graft donor.

The sample holds a few counts of this clonotype. This chain connects TRBV2 to TRBJ1-2; a weak D match, TRBD1 (5 bases). The V gene lost 6 bases and the J gene lost 8 bases, with 19 bases spanning the gap. The CDR3 spans 14 residues. In germline, CDR1 is SNHLY, CDR2 FYNNEI. The CDR3 region is CASSGARPYWGYTF. CDR3 nucleotide sequence: TGTGCCAGCAGCGGGGCGAGGCCATATTGGGGCTACACCTTC.

This clonotype was detected only a few times. V gene TRBV12-3 or TRBV12-4 combines with J gene TRBJ2-7; TRBD1 agrees at 7 bases. V lost 8 bases to trimming and J lost 0 bases; unmatched junction nucleotides: 13. This CDR3 comprises 16 residues. CDR3 sequence (DNA): TGTGCCAGCGTAAAACAAGGGACAGTAAGCTCCTACGAGCAGTACTTC. Its translation: CASVKQGTVSSYEQYF.

This clonotype showed up just a few times. The rearrangement joins TRBV29-1 to TRBJ2-1, with TRBD2 identical over 8 bases. Germline CDR1 and CDR2: SQVTM and ANQGSEA. This CDR3 is 14 amino acids long. Trimming took 4 bases from V and 2 from J; bases not matched to a gene: 4. This CDR3 is CSVAWRGAYNEQFF. The CDR3 nucleotides are TGCAGCGTTGCATGGCGGGGGGCCTACAATGAGCAGTTCTTC.

This clonotype was detected ten times or more. The rearrangement uses TRBV20-1 and TRBJ2-7; the match to TRBD2 covers 10 bases. CDR1 is DFQATT, CDR2 SNEGSKA, per germline (reference sequence). The CDR3 loop spans 13 amino acids. The CDR3 DNA reads as TGCAGCGCCCTAGCGGGGGCCTCCTACGAGCAGTACTTC. It specifies CSALAGASYEQYF.

The J gene is TRBJ2-3, the V gene TRBV7-2; tentatively, D is TRBD2 (5 bases). Looked up from germline, CDR1 is SGHTA and CDR2 is FQGNSA. This CDR3 region has 14 residues. The V gene lost 4 bases and the J gene lost 2 bases, with 10 bases spanning the gap. CDR3 in DNA: TGTGCCAGCAGCTATGAGGGTCTCACAGATACGCAGTATTTT. Encoded protein: CASSYEGLTDTQYF.

Only a few counts were recorded for this clonotype. CDR3 coding DNA: TGTGCCAGCAGTTTCTCCCTAGGCTACGAGCAGTACTTC. Amino acids: CASSFSLGYEQYF. This sequence joins TRBV27 and TRBJ2-7; D is uncertain. The V gene's germline CDR1 is MNHEY and CDR2 SMNVEV (reference sequence). Trimming took off 3 bases at V and 3 bases at J, with 9 bases between the two ends. This CDR3 is built from 13 residues.

The V call is TRBV5-1, the J call TRBJ2-7; D gene unclear. Looked up from germline, CDR1 is SGHRS and CDR2 is YFSETQ. V shed 3 bases and J shed 0 bases, with 13 bases lying between them. This CDR3 has 15 amino acids. This CDR3 is CASSSGFSASYEQYF. The CDR3 DNA is TGCGCCAGCAGCTCAGGATTCTCAGCCTCCTACGAGCAGTACTTC.

The chain employs TRBV7-3 and TRBJ2-5; TRBD1 matches at 10 bases. J was trimmed by 3 bases and V by 2 bases; bases with no gene match: 3. Germline-derived CDR1 and CDR2 are SGHTA and FQGTGA. This CDR3 comprises 15 residues. DNA of the CDR3: TGTGCCAGCAGCTTAGGGACAGGGGCTAAAGAGACCCAGTACTTC. Residues: CASSLGTGAKETQYF.

A word on this clonotype: A much larger clone is a single base away; this may be a read error. This chain connects TRBV6-2 or TRBV6-3 to TRBJ1-1; no firm D call. Germline CDR1 and CDR2: MNHEY and SVGEGT. V dropped 1 base and J dropped 8 bases, with 11 bases sitting between them. The CDR3 runs to 13 residues. The CDR3, as DNA: TGTGCCAGCAGTTACTGGGGTCTTCAGGAAGCTTTCTTT. Its translation is CASSYWGLQEAFF.

V usage is TRBV25-1 and J usage is TRBJ2-7; 9 bases are a match to TRBD1. The germline V gene has CDR1 MGHDK and CDR2 SYGVNS. The CDR3 has 15 residues. The V and J ends lost 3 bases and 4 bases, in that order; junction bases with no gene match: 7. CDR3 sequence reads: CASSEDGTGPYEQYF. Here the CDR3 DNA reads TGTGCCAGCAGTGAGGACGGGACAGGGCCGTACGAGCAGTACTTC.